The T cell receptor beta chain described here comes from a study of blood T cell repertoires in COVID-19 (dated by TCRdb to the early 2020s). Regarding the study in general: The collaborator samples originated in the United States, Italy and Spain and spanned the acute and convalescent phases of COVID-19. The material from the prospective study consisted of cDNA or gDNA derived from T cells, B-cell-depleted T cells, or PBMCs. Deeply sampled blood TCRbeta repertoires from subjects exposed to, actively infected with, or recovered from COVID-19 were included in the dataset. The repertoires were released in a freely available public database meant as a resource for research on the immune response to SARS-CoV-2. Samples were obtained from the ongoing ImmuneRACE study (first 160 participants) and from 1,254 subjects provided by 6 global collaborators. Sample metadata almost always included a de-identified subject ID, COVID-19 status, age in years and sex. Where available, HLA class I and class II types were taken from metadata supplied by the sample provider and were not determined by assay-based typing.

Whole blood was collected in K2EDTA tubes by collaborating institutions according to the institutions' own protocols. For TCRbeta analysis, collaborators shipped samples as frozen whole blood, isolated PBMCs, or DNA extracted from either of those sample types. TCRbeta CDR3 regions were amplified from genomic DNA by means of the immunoSEQ Assay, a bias-controlled multiplex PCR. In the paper's pipeline: The number of nucleated cells in each sample was estimated from the amplification of reference gene primers within the assay. To quantify the absolute abundance of each unique TCRbeta CDR3 rearrangement, sequence reads were collapsed and filtered. For each sample, productive Simpson clonality was calculated as the square root of Simpson's diversity index over productive rearrangements. In its TCRdb copy, this immuneACCESS table keeps in-frame sequences only and misses some clones. Where compared with another copy, unresolved V genes explain less than half of these, and the others have no known cause. Clonal size and the V and J genes are those of that table, whereas D and trimming came from the DNA. The sample yields about 120,000 clones; approximately 83% were counted once. The ten largest clones represent over 25% of the sample.

The CDR3 measures 15 amino acids from cysteine to phenylalanine. Only the CDR3 part of the read is kept: 45 bases, read in frame from the first base. After removal of 3 bases from V and 10 bases from J, the junction retains 13 bases not matched to a gene. Per the germline V gene, MGHDK is the CDR1 and SYGVNS is the CDR2. Summary of the overall study and its limitations: How much clinical and demographic metadata was included differed by source and by participant, and the metadata was provided uncurated.

As for this clone: Its antigen is still unknown. One base away there is no much larger clone; base qualities are not given.

The chain couples TRBV25-1 to TRBJ1-1; TRBD1 lines up with 8 middle nucleotides. The TCR sequence derives from an elderly woman with acute or convalescent COVID-19. The sample consisted of peripheral blood. The DNA sequence is given as TGTGCCAGCAGTGAGGGGCAGGGGGCGCGAGATCGAGCTTTCTTT. This codes for CASSEGQGARDRAFF.